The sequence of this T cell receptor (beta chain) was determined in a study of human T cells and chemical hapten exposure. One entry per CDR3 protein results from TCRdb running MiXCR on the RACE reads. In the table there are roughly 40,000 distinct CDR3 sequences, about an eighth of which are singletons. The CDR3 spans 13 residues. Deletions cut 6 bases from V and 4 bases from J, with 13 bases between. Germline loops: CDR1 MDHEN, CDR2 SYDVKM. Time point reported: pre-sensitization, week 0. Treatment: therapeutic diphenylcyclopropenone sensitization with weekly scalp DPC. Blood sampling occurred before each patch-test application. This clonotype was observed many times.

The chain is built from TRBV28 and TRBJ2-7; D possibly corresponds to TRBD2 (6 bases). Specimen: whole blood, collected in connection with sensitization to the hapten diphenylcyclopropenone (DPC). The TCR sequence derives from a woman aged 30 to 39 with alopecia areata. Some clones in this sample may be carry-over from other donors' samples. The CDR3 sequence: CASRHGSFYEQYF. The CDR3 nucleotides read TGTGCCAGCAGACACGGGAGCTTTTACGAGCAGTACTTC.